The 6 T cell receptor beta chains below come from one sample, sequenced in a study of PD-1 blockade in mismatch repair-deficient tumors. TCRdb's table, derived via immunoSEQ multiplex PCR, lists solely in-frame clones and lacks some. Among tens of thousands of clones listed, about 85% were seen once. Sequencing used peripheral blood, obtained 12 weeks after starting pembrolizumab. Receptors originate from an adult with mismatch repair-deficient cancer.

The chain carries TRBV27 and TRBJ2-5; D is undetermined. The germline gives CDR1 MNHEY, CDR2 SMNVEV (reference sequence). The CDR3 covers 13 residues. Trimming stripped 3 bases from V and 2 bases from J, with 7 bases between. CDR3 amino acids: CASSFLGQETQYF. CDR3 bases: TGTGCCAGCAGTTTTCTAGGGCAAGAGACCCAGTACTTC.

This chain connects TRBV12-5 to TRBJ1-3; perhaps TRBD1 as D (5 bases). The CDR3 extends over 15 amino acids. The germline gives CDR1 LGHNT, CDR2 FRNRAP. The ends were cut back, 2 bases at V and 4 bases at J, with 12 bases in the middle. DNA for the CDR3: TGTGCTAGTGGTTTGCCCCGTGAGGGGGGAAACACCATATATTTT. Encoded protein: CASGLPREGGNTIYF.

The chain carries TRBV11-3 and TRBJ2-1; D is perhaps TRBD2 (6 bases). Germline V gene data show CDR1 as SGHNT and CDR2 as YENEEA. Between the trimmed V and J ends, which lost 1 base and 9 bases, there was a span of 13 bases. The CDR3 consists of 14 residues. Written as DNA, the CDR3 is TGTGCCAGCAGCTTAGGTGTCGGGAGCGGTGAGCAGTTCTTC. As protein: CASSLGVGSGEQFF.

This clone was observed a few times. Other DNA sequences from this sample encode an identical CDR3 as well. V gene TRBV5-4 combines with J gene TRBJ2-1; 11 nucleotides line up with TRBD1. Looked up from germline, CDR1 is SGHNT and CDR2 is YYREEE (reference sequence). There are 15 residues in the CDR3. J lost 3 bases, V lost 3 bases, and 2 bases had no gene match. CDR3 protein: CASSSGTGGYNEQFF. For the CDR3, the DNA is TGTGCCAGCAGCTCCGGGACAGGGGGCTACAATGAGCAGTTCTTC.

The J gene is TRBJ2-5, the V gene TRBV6-5; either TRBD1 or TRBD2 may supply D (5 bases each). CDR1 is MNHEY and CDR2 is SVGAGI in the germline V gene. With 0 bases removed from V and 4 bases from J, the gap between germline ends came to 12 bases. The CDR3 length is 15 residues. This CDR3 is CASSYSRGVGETQYF. CDR3 sequence (DNA): TGTGCCAGCAGTTACTCGAGGGGTGTTGGAGAGACCCAGTACTTC.

The chain has TRBV6-5 and TRBJ2-3, with TRBD2 matching 9 bases. V lost 4 bases to trimming and J lost 4 bases; unmatched junction nucleotides: 9. The CDR3 sequence is 16 residues long. CDR1 MNHEY and CDR2 SVGAGI come from the germline V gene. The CDR3 nucleotides read TGTGCCAGCAGTTCACTAAGCGGGAGGTCTGCAGATACGCAGTATTTT. It encodes CASSSLSGRSADTQYF.